This T cell receptor beta chain appears in the sequencing data of a study of beta chain features in type 1 diabetes (dated by TCRdb to 2017 to 2018). Background on the whole study: Mean age, gender distribution, total cell number and subset yield were not different between patients and healthy donors. Across all samples, approximately 98,000,000 sorted cells were examined, and cell number per subset correlated strongly with RNA yield. In the study, TCRB repertoires of sorted circulating CD4+ T cell subsets from recently diagnosed type 1 diabetes patients were compared with those of matched healthy donors. Whereas all 28 donors provided naive and central memory subsets, regulatory and stem cell-like memory subsets were isolated from just 8 patients and about eight healthy donors. The investigation overall reported the following: In all four CD4+ subsets, TCRB CDR3 length was moderately but significantly shorter in type 1 diabetes patients. Patients with type 1 diabetes made fewer insertions and deleted more nucleotides at VDJ recombination sites, implying thymic rearrangement abnormalities. Because cDNA rather than genomic DNA was sequenced, highly expressing activated cells could have been over-represented, although no difference in activation and CD3 levels was found between groups. PCR might favor shorter templates, but patient and control samples were amplified and corrected together, so any skew would affect both groups equally. Because the HLA sub-analyses included only small numbers of individuals, any influence of HLA type on TCRB rearrangement was left unresolved. The naive, central memory and regulatory TCRB repertoires appeared to resemble one another more closely among patients than among healthy donors.

All of the isolated RNA was reverse transcribed with the High Capacity cDNA Reverse Transcription Kit, so expressed TCRB transcripts were sequenced. Naive, central memory and regulatory T cell samples underwent deep immunoSEQ sequencing, averaging approximately 3.5 million total reads per sample. After sorted cells were lysed in RLT buffer, RNA was extracted with DNase-treated RNeasy Micro or Mini kits, with the choice depending on cell number. Each cell subset was processed on its own to prevent cross-contamination, while patient and healthy donor samples were processed together. The immunoSEQ multiplex PCR was used to amplify TCRB sequences from cDNA, generating 87-bp fragments that spanned the CDR3 region. Sequencing of the amplicons was performed on the Illumina HiSeq platform. The study's own analysis went as follows. Synthetic template baselines were used to correct PCR bias computationally, reads within Hamming distance 2 were collapsed together, and singletons that could not be merged were discarded. By aligning reads against IMGT, V, D and J genes, CDR3 length, and insertions or deletions at six rearrangement sites were assigned. Within each subset, clonotype counts were normalized to the number of sorted cells before true diversity and Gini coefficients were calculated with the tcR R package. The overlap coefficient, calculated on TCRB nucleotide sequences, was used to measure repertoire sharing. Out-of-frame TCRB sequences from naive cells were analyzed as a proxy for the pre-selection repertoire. Sourced from immuneACCESS, this table was stored by TCRdb with only in-frame sequences that have V and J called. A share of the clones is absent; for the studies checked, an unresolved V gene accounts for under half, and the remainder has no known explanation. V, J and clone size derive from that table, while D and trimming were established from the DNA sequence. This sample comprises some 400,000 clones, approximately 15% of them detected only once. The top ten constitute approximately 0.02% of the sample.

A word on this clone: Its specific antigen is unknown. The sample holds no much larger clone one base away, and base qualities are not on file.

Each donor gave one peripheral blood draw, averaging about 100 mL, which was collected into heparinised tubes. Naive, central memory, regulatory and stem cell-like memory CD4+ T cells were sorted on a BD FACSAria II using a panel including CD45RO, CCR7, CD25, CD127, CD95 and CD27. Purity was above 98% for every sorted population. PBMCs were isolated right away by Lymphoprep density gradient centrifugation and were stained directly, without culture. To minimize batch effects, samples were stained and sorted in pairs, one healthy donor with one patient per experiment. Via the germline V gene, CDR1 is SGHRS and CDR2 YFSETQ. The junction carries 20 bases between V and J, which are trimmed by 4 bases and 0 bases respectively. The CDR3 holds 17 amino acids from the cysteine to the phenylalanine. Only the CDR3 region is kept as DNA, spanning 51 bases read in frame from base 1.

The TCR was taken from a woman aged 18-29 years in good health. The sample was naive CD4+ T cells from blood. The intended sense of this specimen's cell subset or site label: true naive CD4+ T cells. Recombination joined TRBV5-1 with TRBJ2-7, with a tentative D gene TRBD1 over 6 matching bases. Here the CDR3 is given as CASSTRTGTPNSYEQYF. The nucleotide sequence reads TGCGCCAGCAGCACGCGTACAGGGACGCCGAACTCCTACGAGCAGTACTTC.